Here is one T cell receptor (beta chain) with its context. This entry comes from a study of T cell repertoires in ileal Crohn's disease. Whole-study context: Operated complications were stricturing disease (about 60%) and penetrating disease (roughly 39%). About half received postoperative treatment, about a dozen with thiopurines and 15 to 20 anti-TNF. The M0 sample came from the inflamed ileal portion of the resected specimen.

Trimming left V 2 bases short and J 0 bases short, with 11 bases between. The length of the CDR3 is 15 residues. The germline V gene has CDR1 MNHNS and CDR2 SASEGT. Time point indicated: inflamed ileum from the surgical specimen. Only in-frame clones appear in the TCRdb table, and some are missing; sequencing was by immunoSEQ multiplex PCR. The sample consists of 17,000 or so clones, around 76% of them appearing once. The chain is built from TRBV6-1 and TRBJ2-7; D possibly corresponds to TRBD2 (6 bases). The clonotype originates from an adult with Crohn's disease. Sequenced material: ileal tissue. The CDR3 loop is CASSENHGSSYEQYF. As DNA, the CDR3 is TGTGCCAGCAGTGAAAACCACGGGAGCTCCTACGAGCAGTACTTC.